The table lists the clone carrying this T cell receptor beta chain with a count of one. The sample is drawn from a study of blood T cell repertoires in COVID-19. This CDR3 region has 14 residues. Germline V gene sequence: CDR1 SGHNT, CDR2 YYREEE (reference sequence). The ends were cut back, 2 bases at V and 10 bases at J, with 13 bases in the middle. Study members were between about 18 and 90 years old and lived in approximately 25 US regions. The method was immunoSEQ multiplex PCR; TCRdb's version includes in-frame clones alone and lacks a portion of them. This table has some 140,000 clones, around 82% appearing once.

Sequencing input: PBMCs or T cells enriched from blood (not recorded which). The chain joins TRBV5-4 to TRBJ1-6; TRBD1 is a possible D gene (6 bases). The origin of this receptor is a man aged 40-50 years with acute COVID-19. The CDR3 bases are TGTGCCAGCAGCTTTGACAGGCTCCTCTCACCCCTCCACTTT. Translation gives CASSFDRLLSPLHF.